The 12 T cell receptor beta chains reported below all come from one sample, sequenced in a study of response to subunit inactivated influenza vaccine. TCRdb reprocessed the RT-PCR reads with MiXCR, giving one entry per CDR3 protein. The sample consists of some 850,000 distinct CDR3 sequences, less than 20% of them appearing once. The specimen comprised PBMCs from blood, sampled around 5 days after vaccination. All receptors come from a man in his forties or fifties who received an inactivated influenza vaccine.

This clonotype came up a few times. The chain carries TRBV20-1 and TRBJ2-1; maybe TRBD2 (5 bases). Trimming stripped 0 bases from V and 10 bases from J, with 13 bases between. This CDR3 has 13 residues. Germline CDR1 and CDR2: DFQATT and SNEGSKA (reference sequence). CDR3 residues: CSARDPPGEEQFF. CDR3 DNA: TGCAGTGCTAGAGATCCCCCCGGGGAGGAGCAGTTCTTC.

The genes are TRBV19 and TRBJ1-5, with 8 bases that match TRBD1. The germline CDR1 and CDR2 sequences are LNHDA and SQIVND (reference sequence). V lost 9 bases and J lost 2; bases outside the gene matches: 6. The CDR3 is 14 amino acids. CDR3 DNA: TGTGCCAGCACCACAGGGGGAGGCAATCAGCCCCAGCATTTT. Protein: CASTTGGGNQPQHF.

In DNA, the CDR3 is TGTGCCAGCAGCCCCCGGGGACTAGCGGGAGGAGTATATGAGCAGTTCTTC. Translated: CASSPRGLAGGVYEQFF. This chain connects TRBV7-2 to TRBJ2-1, with 15 bases identical to TRBD2. V trimming: 5 bases; J trimming: 8 bases; junction bases outside the gene matches: 10. Germline CDR1 SGHTA, CDR2 FQGNSA. This CDR3 is 17 amino acids long.

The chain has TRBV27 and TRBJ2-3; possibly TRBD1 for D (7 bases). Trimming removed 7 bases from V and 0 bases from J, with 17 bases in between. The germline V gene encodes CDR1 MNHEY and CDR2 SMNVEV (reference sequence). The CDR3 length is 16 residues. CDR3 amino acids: CASTPRGTVSTDTQYF. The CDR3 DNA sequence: TGTGCCAGCACCCCTCGGGGGACAGTGAGCACAGATACGCAGTATTTT.

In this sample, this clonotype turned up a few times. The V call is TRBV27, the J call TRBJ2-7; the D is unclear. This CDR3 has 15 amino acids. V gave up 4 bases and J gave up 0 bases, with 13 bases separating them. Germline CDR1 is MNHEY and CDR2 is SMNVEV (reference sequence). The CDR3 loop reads CASSSHLSSSYEQYF. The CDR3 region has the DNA TGTGCCAGCAGTTCCCATCTATCGAGCTCCTACGAGCAGTACTTC.

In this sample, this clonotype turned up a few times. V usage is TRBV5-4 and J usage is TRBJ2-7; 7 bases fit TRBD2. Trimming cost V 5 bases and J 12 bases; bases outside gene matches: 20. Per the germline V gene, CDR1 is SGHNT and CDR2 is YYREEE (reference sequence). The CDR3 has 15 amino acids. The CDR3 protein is CASSGTSGTTPHWYF. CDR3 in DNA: TGTGCCAGCAGTGGAACCTCCGGGACTACCCCTCATTGGTACTTC.

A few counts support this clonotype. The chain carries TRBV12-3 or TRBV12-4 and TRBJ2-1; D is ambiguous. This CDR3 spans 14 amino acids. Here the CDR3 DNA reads TGTGCAGCCAGCAGCTTATGGCGGCCAAATGAGCAGTTCTTC. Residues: CAASSLWRPNEQFF.

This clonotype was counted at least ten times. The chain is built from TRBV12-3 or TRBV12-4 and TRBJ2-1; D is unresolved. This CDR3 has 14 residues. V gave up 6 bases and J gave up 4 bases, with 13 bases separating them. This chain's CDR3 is CASSLRGVYNEQFF. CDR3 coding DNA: TGTGCCAGCAGCCTACGTGGGGTATACAATGAGCAGTTCTTC.

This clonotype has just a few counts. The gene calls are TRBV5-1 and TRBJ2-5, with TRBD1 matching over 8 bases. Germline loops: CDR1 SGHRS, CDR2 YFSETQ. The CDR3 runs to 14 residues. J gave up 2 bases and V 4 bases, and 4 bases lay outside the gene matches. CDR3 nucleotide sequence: TGCGCCAGCAGCGGGGGACAGGTTCAAGAGACCCAGTACTTC. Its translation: CASSGGQVQETQYF.

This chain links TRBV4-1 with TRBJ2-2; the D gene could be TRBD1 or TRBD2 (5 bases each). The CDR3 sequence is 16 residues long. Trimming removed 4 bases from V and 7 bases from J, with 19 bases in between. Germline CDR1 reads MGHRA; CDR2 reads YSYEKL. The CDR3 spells CASSLGPRGEIGELFF. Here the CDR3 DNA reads TGCGCCAGCAGCCTTGGCCCAAGAGGGGAGATCGGGGAGCTGTTTTTT.

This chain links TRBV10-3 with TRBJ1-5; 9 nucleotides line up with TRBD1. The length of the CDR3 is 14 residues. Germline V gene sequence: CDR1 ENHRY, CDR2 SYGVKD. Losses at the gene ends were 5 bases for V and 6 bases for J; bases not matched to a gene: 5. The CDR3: CAISPTGGGQPQHF. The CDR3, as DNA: TGTGCCATCAGTCCCACAGGGGGCGGTCAGCCCCAGCATTTT.

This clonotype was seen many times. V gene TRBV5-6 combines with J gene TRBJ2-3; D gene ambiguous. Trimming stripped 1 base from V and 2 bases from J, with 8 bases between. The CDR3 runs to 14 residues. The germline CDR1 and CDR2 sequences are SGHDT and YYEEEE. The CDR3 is CASSLIWDTDTQYF. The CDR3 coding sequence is TGTGCCAGCAGCTTGATATGGGACACAGATACGCAGTATTTT.